Listed below are T cell receptor beta chains from one sample, sequenced in a study of read filtering for tumor transcriptome and immune sequencing. TCRdb recomputed calls from the reads with MiXCR, one row per CDR3 protein. The repertoire holds some 130,000 distinct CDR3 sequences, with over 10% as singletons. The sample consisted of a population of CD138-negative cells sorted from bone marrow. These receptors originate from a donor at least 40 years old with multiple myeloma. The CDR3 runs from the conserved cysteine through the conserved F or W. A D gene is named only where the DNA matches it firmly. Rows may omit the clone size; those that give it use once, few, many or a size class.

abundance	v_gene	d_gene	j_gene	CDR3aa	CDR3nt
many	TRBV5-6	-	TRBJ1-1	CASSLWNGAEAFF	TGTGCCAGCAGCTTGTGGAATGGAGCAGAAGCTTTCTTT
many	TRBV20-1	TRBD1	TRBJ2-1	CSAAGGVNNEQFF	TGCAGTGCTGCAGGGGGCGTAAACAATGAGCAGTTCTTC
many	TRBV6-6	TRBD1	TRBJ1-5	CASRMDRGNQPQHF	TGTGCCAGCAGAATGGACAGGGGCAATCAGCCCCAGCATTTT
few	TRBV24-1	TRBD2	TRBJ2-5	CATSAGLAGVYETQYF	TGTGCCACCAGTGCCGGACTAGCGGGAGTTTATGAGACCCAGTACTTC
many	TRBV19	TRBD2	TRBJ2-2	CASSLPGLAGPTGELFF	TGTGCCAGTAGTCTTCCGGGACTAGCGGGACCCACCGGGGAGCTGTTTTTT
many	TRBV6-5	-	TRBJ1-2	CASSITVNYGYTF	TGTGCCAGCAGCATCACAGTTAACTATGGCTACACCTTC
many	TRBV11-2	-	TRBJ2-3	CASSVTGGDTDTQYF	TGTGCCAGCAGCGTAACCGGGGGAGACACAGATACGCAGTATTTT
many	TRBV11-2	TRBD1	TRBJ2-7	CASSFPGQGAYEQYF	TGTGCCAGCAGCTTCCCGGGACAGGGGGCTTACGAGCAGTACTTC
many	TRBV19	-	TRBJ2-7	CASSLPGLGEQYF	TGTGCCAGTAGTCTCCCCGGGCTGGGCGAGCAGTACTTC
many	TRBV7-9	-	TRBJ1-1	CASRGAGTEAFF	TGTGCCAGCAGGGGGGCGGGAACTGAAGCTTTCTTT
many	TRBV6-1	-	TRBJ1-5	CASSESDGLPQHF	TGTGCCAGCAGTGAATCAGACGGTCTGCCCCAGCATTTT
many	TRBV10-3	TRBD1	TRBJ1-1	CAIRGDRAGTEAFF	TGTGCCATCAGGGGCGACAGGGCGGGCACTGAAGCTTTCTTT
many	TRBV20-1	TRBD2	TRBJ2-5	CSARGVAGEWETQYF	TGCAGTGCTAGAGGGGTAGCGGGAGAGTGGGAGACCCAGTACTTC
many	TRBV7-2	-	TRBJ2-1	CASSTRLFNEQFF	TGTGCCAGCAGCACCAGACTCTTCAATGAGCAGTTCTTC
many	TRBV6-2/TRBV6-3	-	TRBJ2-7	CASSYRWARGEQYF	TGTGCCAGCAGTTATAGGTGGGCCAGGGGCGAGCAGTACTTC
many	TRBV29-1	TRBD1	TRBJ2-7	CSVGFTGAGEQYF	TGCAGCGTCGGATTCACAGGGGCCGGCGAGCAGTACTTC
-	TRBV20-1	-	TRBJ1-1	CSARDLSGWGPTEAFF	TGCAGTGCTAGAGATCTGTCAGGATGGGGGCCCACTGAAGCTTTCTTT
many	TRBV6-2/TRBV6-3	TRBD2	TRBJ2-7	CASSPWTSGSRSYEQYF	TGTGCCAGCAGTCCCTGGACTAGCGGGAGCCGTTCCTACGAGCAGTACTTC
many	TRBV6-5	-	TRBJ1-5	CASSPLKGGGYQPQHF	TGTGCCAGCAGTCCTCTCAAGGGGGGCGGTTATCAGCCCCAGCATTTT
many	TRBV5-4	TRBD2	TRBJ2-7	CASTDFGTSGYEQYF	TGTGCCAGCACCGATTTCGGGACTAGCGGATACGAGCAGTACTTC
many	TRBV7-8	TRBD1	TRBJ2-7	CASSFTRDRGSYEQYF	TGTGCCAGCAGCTTCACCCGGGACAGGGGTTCCTACGAGCAGTACTTC
many	TRBV5-1	-	TRBJ2-1	CASSLALGEQFF	TGCGCCAGCAGCTTGGCATTGGGTGAGCAGTTCTTC
many	TRBV4-3	-	TRBJ1-5	CASSQAVQTHYSNQPQHF	TGCGCCAGCAGCCAAGCGGTCCAGACTCATTATAGCAATCAGCCCCAGCATTTT
-	TRBV3-1	TRBD1	TRBJ2-6	CASGQGGRGLAGANVLTF	TGTGCCAGCGGCCAAGGGGGCAGGGGGCTGGCTGGGGCCAACGTCCTGACTTTC
many	TRBV5-1	TRBD1	TRBJ2-1	CASSPYHTGDEQFF	TGCGCCAGCAGTCCATATCATACAGGGGATGAGCAGTTCTTC
few	TRBV2	-	TRBJ1-5	CASKGRQNSNQPQHF	TGTGCCAGCAAGGGGAGACAGAATAGCAATCAGCCCCAGCATTTT
many	TRBV29-1	-	TRBJ2-3	CSVEYALTDTQYF	TGCAGCGTTGAGTATGCTCTCACAGATACGCAGTATTTT
many	TRBV3-1	TRBD2	TRBJ2-5	CASSLGLAGGETQYF	TGTGCCAGCAGCCTGGGACTAGCGGGAGGAGAGACCCAGTACTTC
many	TRBV5-1	-	TRBJ1-1	CASSLSGQAQGLNTEAFF	TGCGCCAGCAGCCTCTCAGGGCAGGCCCAAGGCCTCAACACTGAAGCTTTCTTT
few	TRBV19	-	TRBJ2-3	CASSMMGILTDTQYF	TGTGCCAGTAGTATGATGGGGATTCTCACAGATACGCAGTATTTT
-	TRBV30	-	TRBJ2-2	CASHSAVELFF	TGTGCCTCCCATAGCGCGGTGGAGCTGTTTTTT
many	TRBV7-9	-	TRBJ2-3	CASRLPVADTQYF	TGTGCCAGCAGACTCCCGGTCGCAGATACGCAGTATTTT
-	TRBV10-3	-	TRBJ2-7	CAISEPRLAYEQYF	TGTGCCATCAGTGAACCCAGGTTGGCCTACGAGCAGTACTTC
many	TRBV11-3	-	TRBJ2-1	CASSPPYNEQFF	TGTGCCAGCAGCCCCCCCTACAATGAGCAGTTCTTC
many	TRBV27	-	TRBJ2-7	CASKLPGEAHEQYF	TGTGCCAGCAAATTGCCAGGTGAGGCCCACGAGCAGTACTTC
once	TRBV6-5	-	TRBJ2-1	CASSRQEYNEQFF	TGTGCCAGCAGCCGACAGGAGTACAATGAGCAGTTCTTC
many	TRBV20-1	TRBD1	TRBJ2-5	CSAKGQGKETQYF	TGCAGTGCTAAGGGACAGGGAAAAGAGACCCAGTACTTC
many	TRBV4-1	-	TRBJ1-1	CASSPFAQGGEAFF	TGCGCCAGCAGCCCCTTTGCCCAAGGCGGTGAAGCTTTCTTT
many	TRBV10-3	-	TRBJ2-1	CAISERGPDNEQFF	TGTGCCATCAGTGAGAGGGGACCAGACAATGAGCAGTTCTTC
few	TRBV24-1	TRBD2	TRBJ2-1	CATETSGSGNEQFF	TGTGCCACCGAGACTAGCGGGAGCGGAAATGAGCAGTTCTTC
-	TRBV19	-	TRBJ2-2	CASSPEGPTGELFF	TGTGCCAGTAGTCCGGAGGGCCCCACCGGGGAGCTGTTTTTT
many	TRBV7-2	TRBD2	TRBJ2-7	CASSARLAGGYEQYF	TGTGCCAGCAGCGCAAGACTAGCGGGAGGGTACGAGCAGTACTTC
many	TRBV20-1	-	TRBJ1-1	CSASRRRGRNTEAFF	TGCAGTGCTAGCCGAAGACGGGGACGGAACACTGAAGCTTTCTTT
many	TRBV20-1	TRBD1	TRBJ1-5	CSATPRQGMGNQPQHF	TGCAGTGCTACCCCTAGACAGGGAATGGGCAATCAGCCCCAGCATTTT
many	TRBV4-3	-	TRBJ2-3	CASSQVQGQDTQYF	TGCGCCAGCAGCCAAGTGCAGGGGCAAGATACGCAGTATTTT
many	TRBV20-1	TRBD2	TRBJ2-1	CSARTLAGTSYNEQFF	TGCAGTGCTAGAACTCTAGCGGGAACCTCCTACAATGAGCAGTTCTTC
many	TRBV29-1	-	TRBJ2-1	CSVEVGGGHEQFF	TGCAGCGTTGAAGTCGGCGGGGGCCATGAGCAGTTCTTC
many	TRBV29-1	-	TRBJ2-5	CSAQGVQETQYF	TGCAGCGCACAGGGAGTCCAAGAGACCCAGTACTTC
-	TRBV4-1	-	TRBJ2-3	CASSQVATSTDTQYF	TGCGCCAGCAGCCAGGTAGCGACTAGCACAGATACGCAGTATTTT
many	TRBV19	-	TRBJ2-1	CASSRPTNEQFF	TGTGCCAGTAGTCGACCGACAAATGAGCAGTTCTTC
many	TRBV11-3	-	TRBJ2-7	CASSSYSSAAYEQYF	TGTGCCAGCAGCTCTTACTCTAGCGCCGCCTACGAGCAGTACTTC
-	TRBV6-1	-	TRBJ2-2	CVSSEAVRTGELFF	TGTGTCAGCAGTGAAGCCGTCCGCACCGGGGAGCTGTTCTTT
many	TRBV7-6	-	TRBJ2-5	CASSLQLEQETQYF	TGTGCCAGCAGCTTACAGCTGGAGCAAGAGACCCAGTACTTC
few	TRBV13	-	TRBJ2-6	CASKEGAVSGANVLTF	TGTGCCAGCAAAGAAGGAGCGGTCTCTGGGGCCAACGTCCTGACTTTC
-	TRBV3-1	-	TRBJ2-5	CASSPPEGEGKVTQYF	TGTGCCAGCAGCCCCCCGGAGGGAGAGGGTAAAGTGACCCAGTACTTC
many	TRBV10-2	TRBD1	TRBJ2-2	CASRQGAGGELFF	TGCGCCAGCAGACAGGGGGCGGGCGGGGAGCTGTTTTTT
once	TRBV7-7	TRBD2	TRBJ2-2	CASSSGLAGGTGELFF	TGTGCCAGCAGCTCCGGACTAGCGGGTGGAACCGGGGAGCTGTTTTTT